A selection of T cell receptor beta chains follows, all from one sample in a study of CD8+ T cells in alopecia areata. Method: immunoSEQ multiplex PCR; TCRdb's copy keeps in-frame clones and lacks some. Of about 140,000 clones in the sample, approximately 49% were seen once. The specimen comprised CD4+ T cells sorted from blood, sampled at week 0. The receptor source for this set is a human donor with alopecia areata. Each CDR3 is given with its conserved first and last residue. The D gene is left open where the match is weak. Not every row has a clone size; where given, it reads once, few, many or a size class.

clone_size	v_call	d_call	j_call	cdr3_nt	cdr3_aa
-	TRBV29-1	-	TRBJ2-1	TGCAGCGTTGGAGGAGACAGGAGCTCCTACAATGAGCAGTTCTTC	CSVGGDRSSYNEQFF
many	TRBV28	-	TRBJ2-1	TGTGCCAGCAGTCGGGGGGACAGGCGAGAGCAGTTCTTC	CASSRGDRREQFF
-	TRBV29-1	-	TRBJ2-1	TGCAGCGTTGAAAAGACAGGCCGGCCCTACAATGAGCAGTTCTTC	CSVEKTGRPYNEQFF
few	TRBV6-6	-	TRBJ1-2	TGTGCCAGTCAGACGGACGCTCAATATGGCTACACCTTC	CASQTDAQYGYTF
few	TRBV29-1	TRBD1	TRBJ1-2	TGCAGCGGGACCGGGACAGGCTCTGGCTACACCTTC	CSGTGTGSGYTF
few	TRBV30	-	TRBJ1-2	TGTGCCTGGAGTGTACAAGCAGCGACTTATGGCTACACCTTC	CAWSVQAATYGYTF
-	TRBV7-2	-	TRBJ1-2	TGTGCCAGCAGCTTAGGACCGGGGGGAAACTATGGCTACACCTTC	CASSLGPGGNYGYTF
few	TRBV9	-	TRBJ2-1	TGTGCCAGCAGCGTTCATAGGGGTGAGCAGTTCTTC	CASSVHRGEQFF
-	TRBV29-1	TRBD1	TRBJ2-7	TGCAGCTTCCGGACAGGACGTGAGGAGCAGTACTTC	CSFRTGREEQYF
many	TRBV11-2	-	TRBJ2-7	TGTGCCAGCAGCCTCGGTTTCGGACTAAGTGTATACGAGCAGTACTTC	CASSLGFGLSVYEQYF
-	TRBV9	TRBD1	TRBJ1-2	TGTGCCAGCAGCCCGGACAGGGGTTATACGTACACCTTC	CASSPDRGYTYTF
-	TRBV6-6	-	TRBJ2-3	TGTGCCAGCAGTTACCGAAGCGGGTCTAGCACAGATACGCAGTATTTT	CASSYRSGSSTDTQYF
few	TRBV18	-	TRBJ2-3	TGTGCCAGCTCACCCCTCAGCAGCACAGATACGCAGTATTTT	CASSPLSSTDTQYF
few	TRBV14	-	TRBJ2-2	TGTGCCAGCAGCCACATGGGCGGCTACACCGGGGAGCTGTTTTTT	CASSHMGGYTGELFF
-	TRBV6-1	-	TRBJ2-3	TGTGCCAGCAGTTCTGCGGCAGTCCTCACAGATACGCAGTATTTT	CASSSAAVLTDTQYF
-	TRBV28	-	TRBJ1-5	TGTGCCAGCAGCCACCCCGAAGAGGAGGCGGCGGGTCAGCCCCAGCATTTT	CASSHPEEEAAGQPQHF
-	TRBV30	-	TRBJ2-1	TGTGCCTGGAGTGCTAGTGTTGATGAGCAGTTCTTC	CAWSASVDEQFF
-	TRBV7-2	-	TRBJ2-5	TGTGCCAGCAGCCTCGGGCCCAACGGAGAGACCCAGTACTTC	CASSLGPNGETQYF
-	TRBV30	TRBD1	TRBJ1-2	TGTGCCCTCAGCCGGGACAGGGATAACTATGGCTACACCTTC	CALSRDRDNYGYTF
once	TRBV30	-	TRBJ2-7	TGTGCCTGGAGTGGGGGGGTAGGCGAGCAGTACTTC	CAWSGGVGEQYF
-	TRBV30	-	TRBJ2-7	TGTGCCTGGAGTGTAAGCCTCTACTACGAGCAGTACTTC	CAWSVSLYYEQYF
-	TRBV7-8	-	TRBJ1-5	TGTGCCAGCAGCTCCAACCACAATCAGCCCCAGCATTTT	CASSSNHNQPQHF
-	TRBV30	-	TRBJ1-1	TGTGCCTGTACACCCACCCGCGCAACTGAAGCTTTCTTT	CACTPTRATEAFF
-	TRBV6-5	-	TRBJ2-7	TGTGCCAGCAGACCACACCAGGCATACGAGCAGTACTTC	CASRPHQAYEQYF
once	TRBV29-1	TRBD2	TRBJ2-3	TGCAGCGTTGGTGCGGGAGGGGGTGCAGATACGCAGTATTTT	CSVGAGGGADTQYF
-	TRBV19	-	TRBJ2-7	TGTGCCAGTAGTGACGAAGGGGGACACTTCTACGAGCAGTACTTC	CASSDEGGHFYEQYF
-	TRBV4-2	-	TRBJ2-7	TGTGCCAGCAGCCAAGAGCAGGGAATAACTGTTACGGGCGAGCAGTACTTC	CASSQEQGITVTGEQYF
-	TRBV5-4	TRBD1	TRBJ2-1	TGTGCCAGCAGCTCGTACAGGGGAGATGGGTACAATGAGCAGTTCTTC	CASSSYRGDGYNEQFF
-	TRBV7-2	-	TRBJ2-3	TGTGCCAGCAGCGCCGGAGTGGGGGGAGCGAGGACAGATACGCAGTATTTT	CASSAGVGGARTDTQYF
-	TRBV5-1	TRBD1	TRBJ1-1	TGCGCCAGCAGCTTCACGGGACAGGGTTCGAACACTGAAGCTTTCTTT	CASSFTGQGSNTEAFF
few	TRBV7-9	-	TRBJ2-7	TGTGCCAGCAGCTCGTGGTCAGCAGCCTACGAGCAGTACTTC	CASSSWSAAYEQYF
many	TRBV29-1	-	TRBJ1-1	TGCAGCGTTGCCCGGGGTGATGCTGAAGCTTTCTTT	CSVARGDAEAFF
once	TRBV5-6	TRBD2	TRBJ2-7	TGTGCCAGCAGCTTGGAGGGAGGGACCTACGAGCAGTACTTC	CASSLEGGTYEQYF
-	TRBV6-5	-	TRBJ1-4	TGTGCCAGCAGGGACGCTGCAACTAATGAAAAACTGTTTTTT	CASRDAATNEKLFF
few	TRBV27	-	TRBJ2-4	TGTGCCAGCAGCTCGGGGACCTCGCTAGCCAAAAACATTCAGTACTTC	CASSSGTSLAKNIQYF
-	TRBV4-2	TRBD2	TRBJ2-1	TGTGCCAGCAGCCACCTGACTAGCGGGGGGGGCAATGAGCAGTTCTTC	CASSHLTSGGGNEQFF
-	TRBV5-6	TRBD1	TRBJ2-5	TGTGCCAGCAGCTTCCCGCAGGGGGCAGGATCAGAGACCCAGTACTTC	CASSFPQGAGSETQYF
-	TRBV30	-	TRBJ2-3	TGTGCCTGGAGAGGTCGCCCGGATACGCAGTATTTT	CAWRGRPDTQYF
-	TRBV11-2	-	TRBJ1-2	TGTGCCAGCAGCTGGACGGACAGCCTCTATGGCTACACCTTC	CASSWTDSLYGYTF
-	TRBV6-6	TRBD2	TRBJ2-1	TGTGCCAGCAGCAGCGGGGGACGCTCCTACAATGAGCAGTTCTTC	CASSSGGRSYNEQFF
few	TRBV5-1	-	TRBJ1-1	TGCGCCAGCAGCTTGGCCTTACCGCTGAACACTGAAGCTTTCTTT	CASSLALPLNTEAFF
-	TRBV7-9	-	TRBJ2-7	TGTGCCAGCAGCTTTCCGGGGTCCTACGAGCAGTACTTC	CASSFPGSYEQYF
few	TRBV4-1	-	TRBJ2-1	TGCGCCAGCAGCCAAGATCTCCCGACGGTAGGCTACAATGAGCAGTTCTTC	CASSQDLPTVGYNEQFF
few	TRBV30	TRBD1	TRBJ1-1	TGTGCCTGGAGTGTACCATCAGGGGGCATTGACACTGAAGCTTTCTTT	CAWSVPSGGIDTEAFF
-	TRBV29-1	-	TRBJ2-7	TGCAGCGTTGAAGATTCCTACGAGCAGTACTTC	CSVEDSYEQYF
-	TRBV30	-	TRBJ2-6	TGTGCCTGGTCGAATACAGGGTACGGGGCCAACGTCCTGACTTTC	CAWSNTGYGANVLTF
-	TRBV7-2	-	TRBJ2-3	TGTGCCAGCAGCCTCACAGATACGCAGTATTTT	CASSLTDTQYF
-	TRBV9	-	TRBJ2-7	TGTGCCAGCAGCGTAGCTCCGGCAGGCGGCTACGAGCAGTACTTC	CASSVAPAGGYEQYF
-	TRBV29-1	TRBD2	TRBJ2-7	TGCAGCGTTGAATCGGGACTACTGCCTTACGAGCAGTACTTC	CSVESGLLPYEQYF
-	TRBV30	-	TRBJ2-5	TGTGCCTGGAGTGTACAGAGCGGAGAGACCCAGTACTTC	CAWSVQSGETQYF
few	TRBV29-1	-	TRBJ2-2	TGCAGCGTTGAAATCCGACAAAGAGGGACGAACACCGGGGAGCTGTTTTTT	CSVEIRQRGTNTGELFF
-	TRBV6-5	-	TRBJ1-1	TGTGCCAGCAGTCGAGCGGACAGTTTCACTGAAGCTTTCTTT	CASSRADSFTEAFF
-	TRBV30	-	TRBJ2-7	TGTGCCTGGAGAAGGTCCTCGGCGGGGGAGCAGTACTTC	CAWRRSSAGEQYF
-	TRBV7-2	TRBD2	TRBJ2-5	TGTGCCAGCAGCTCGGGACTAGCGGGAGCCGGTGGGGAGACCCAGTACTTC	CASSSGLAGAGGETQYF
-	TRBV7-2	-	TRBJ2-5	TGTGCCAGCAGCTTAATGCTGGGGGCCCAAGAGACCCAGTACTTC	CASSLMLGAQETQYF